One sample yielded the 29 T cell receptor beta chains listed below, sequenced in a study of PD-1 blockade in classical Hodgkin lymphoma. With no exception, relapse followed autologous stem cell transplantation in all patients, and brentuximab vedotin exposure varied. Repertoires were generated with immunoSEQ multiplex PCR, while TCRdb's copy carries only in-frame clones and drops some. The table records about 41,000 clones, roughly nine tenths of them present only once. This specimen was peripheral blood mononuclear cells (PBMCs), taken before the second cycle of nivolumab. These receptors were obtained from a human donor with classical Hodgkin lymphoma.

This clone was seen only once. V gene TRBV7-2 combines with J gene TRBJ2-5; maybe TRBD2 (6 bases). The V end was cut by 1 base, the J end by 5 bases, with 17 bases between. CDR3 length: 16 residues. Germline assignment: CDR1 SGHTA and CDR2 FQGNSA. CDR3 region: CASSLGTRVGGETQYF. DNA for the CDR3: TGTGCCAGCAGCTTAGGGACCAGGGTCGGGGGTGAGACCCAGTACTTC.

The V gene is TRBV9, the J gene TRBJ2-3; 13 bases match TRBD2. This CDR3 spans 15 amino acids. The germline V gene encodes CDR1 SGDLS and CDR2 YYNGEE. V gave up 6 bases and J gave up 1 base; unmatched junction bases: 2. CDR3 loop: CASTTSGRGTDTQYF. As DNA, the CDR3 is TGTGCCAGCACCACTAGCGGGAGGGGCACAGATACGCAGTATTTT.

The chain carries TRBV5-1 and TRBJ2-3; D perhaps matches TRBD2 (6 bases). Germline-derived CDR1 and CDR2 are SGHRS and YFSETQ. The V end was cut by 0 bases, the J end by 0 bases, with 17 bases between. The CDR3 is 18 residues long. The CDR3 here is CASSLGRARATSTDTQYF. CDR3 nucleotide sequence: TGCGCCAGCAGCTTGGGGAGGGCACGGGCTACTAGCACAGATACGCAGTATTTT.

The genes are TRBV7-2 and TRBJ2-7; maybe TRBD1 (5 bases). This CDR3 is built from 14 residues. V dropped 5 bases and J dropped 0 bases, with 11 bases sitting between them. Germline values: CDR1 SGHTA, CDR2 FQGNSA. CDR3 DNA: TGTGCCAGCAGCGCCCAGACAGTCTCCTACGAGCAGTACTTC. Amino acids: CASSAQTVSYEQYF.

The genes are TRBV27 and TRBJ2-7, with D tentatively TRBD1 (6 bases). Germline-derived CDR1 and CDR2 are MNHEY and SMNVEV (reference sequence). Trimming removed 5 bases from V and 3 bases from J, with 14 bases in between. The CDR3 has 14 amino acids. The CDR3 nucleotides read TGTGCCAGCAGTAACCTGGACAGATACTACGAGCAGTACTTC. Its protein product is CASSNLDRYYEQYF.

The chain employs TRBV5-1 and TRBJ1-1; TRBD1 might be the D (5 bases). V was pared by 2 bases and J by 5 bases, with 7 bases between. Per germline, CDR1 SGHRS and CDR2 YFSETQ. CDR3 length equals 12 residues. The CDR3 DNA sequence: TGCGCCAGCAGCTTTAAGGGGACTGAAGCTTTCTTT. This codes for CASSFKGTEAFF.

This chain uses TRBV10-3 with TRBJ2-2; D is undetermined. This CDR3 is built from 14 residues. V lost 0 bases, J lost 1 base, and 3 bases lay in between. Per germline, CDR1 ENHRY and CDR2 SYGVKD. CDR3 protein: CAISESENTGELFF. Here the CDR3 DNA reads TGTGCCATCAGTGAGTCGGAGAACACCGGGGAGCTGTTTTTT.

The CDR3 nucleotides read TGTGCCAGCAGCTTTGGGAAAGATACGCAGTATTTT. Translating gives CASSFGKDTQYF. This chain links TRBV12-1 with TRBJ2-3. TRBV12-1 is a recognized pseudogene. The CDR3 has 12 residues.

V and J are TRBV19 and TRBJ1-1; no reliable D call. V was cut by 2 bases and J by 1 base, with 11 bases left in between. This CDR3 spans 15 amino acids. The V gene's germline CDR1 is LNHDA and CDR2 SQIVND (reference sequence). The CDR3 sequence is CASSISLNPNTEAFF. CDR3 DNA: TGTGCCAGTAGTATATCCCTCAACCCGAACACTGAAGCTTTCTTT.

Regarding this clone: The identical CDR3 is also encoded by other nucleotide sequences in the sample. The J gene is TRBJ2-5, the V gene TRBV19; D is possibly TRBD2 (6 bases). CDR1 is LNHDA and CDR2 is SQIVND in the germline V gene (reference sequence). V was pared by 5 bases and J by 0 bases, with 13 bases between. The CDR3 runs 15 residues. The CDR3 spells CASSPGGTYQETQYF. For the CDR3, the DNA is TGTGCCAGTAGTCCCGGGGGAACCTACCAAGAGACCCAGTACTTC.

The chain has TRBV9 and TRBJ2-3; TRBD2 aligns across 9 bases. The CDR3 is 16 amino acids. V was pared by 4 bases and J by 1 base, with 7 bases of the junction left unmatched. Germline lookup yields CDR1 SGDLS and CDR2 YYNGEE. The CDR3 DNA is TGTGCCAGCAGCCTCACTAGCGGGCCTCGCACAGATACGCAGTATTTT. Its protein is CASSLTSGPRTDTQYF. Based on the CDR3 plus reference TRBV9 and TRBJ2-3, the full variable domain is DSGVTQTPKHLITATGQRVTLRCSPRSGDLSVYWYQQSLDQGLQFLIQYYNGEERAKGNILERFSAQQFPDLHSELNLSSLELGDSALYFCASSLTSGPRTDTQYFGPGTRLTVL.

The V and J genes are TRBV27 and TRBJ1-2, with 7 positions matching TRBD1. The CDR3 consists of 16 residues. Losses at the gene ends were 4 bases for V and 1 base for J; bases not matched to a gene: 9. CDR1 and CDR2 (germline): MNHEY, SMNVEV (reference sequence). The CDR3 nucleotides are TGTGCCAGCAGTTACGCCCGGGACAGAGTTAACTATGGCTACACCTTC. Translation: CASSYARDRVNYGYTF.

This clone has only a few counts. The CDR3 bases are TGTGCCAGCAGCTCGACGACAGCTTCGGTCCACTTT. Translating it yields CASSSTTASVHF. The rearrangement joins TRBV7-9 to TRBJ1-6; tentative D call: TRBD1 (5 bases). Germline V gene lookup returns CDR1 SEHNR and CDR2 FQNEAQ (reference sequence). This CDR3 region has 12 residues. Trimming removed 4 bases from V and 17 bases from J, with 15 bases in between.

The V call is TRBV6-6, the J call TRBJ1-5; 7 nucleotides agree with TRBD1. CDR1 is MNHNY and CDR2 is SVGAGI in the germline V gene (reference sequence). V was pared by 8 bases and J by 0 bases, with 7 bases of the junction left unmatched. CDR3 length equals 15 residues. The CDR3 loop is CASDRDRYSNQPQHF. CDR3 DNA: TGTGCCAGCGACCGGGACAGATATAGCAATCAGCCCCAGCATTTT.

This sequence joins TRBV19 and TRBJ2-3, with unresolved D. Between the trimmed V and J ends, which lost 7 bases and 0 bases, there was a span of 11 bases. Germline V gene sequence: CDR1 LNHDA, CDR2 SQIVND (reference sequence). The CDR3 covers 14 residues. The CDR3 spells CASNPRGSTDTQYF. CDR3 nucleotide sequence: TGTGCCAGTAATCCCCGTGGGAGCACAGATACGCAGTATTTT.

The V gene is TRBV5-1, the J gene TRBJ2-3; 8 bases agree with TRBD1. Germline V CDR1 and CDR2: SGHRS, YFSETQ. The CDR3 sequence is 16 residues long. V lost 0 bases to trimming and J lost 4 bases; unmatched junction nucleotides: 7. DNA of the CDR3: TGCGCCAGCAGCTTGGGTCAGGGGGCGGTCGCAGATACGCAGTATTTT. It codes for CASSLGQGAVADTQYF. The full variable domain, in which reference TRBV5-1 and TRBJ2-3 provide the parts outside the CDR3, is KAGVTQTPRYLIKTRGQQVTLSCSPISGHRSVSWYQQTPGQGLQFLFEYFSETQRNKGNFPGRFSGRQFSNSRSEMNVSTLELGDSALYLCASSLGQGAVADTQYFGPGTRLTVL.

V usage is TRBV14 and J usage is TRBJ1-3; TRBD1 is a possible D gene (6 bases). V lost 4 bases and J 0 bases, leaving 10 bases between the germline ends. CDR1 SGHDN and CDR2 FVKESK come from the germline V gene. The CDR3 sequence is 15 residues long. CDR3 coding DNA: TGTGCCAGCAGCCGACAGGCCTACTCTGGAAACACCATATATTTT. This gives the protein CASSRQAYSGNTIYF.

The V call is TRBV2, the J call TRBJ2-7, with 10 bases identical to TRBD1. The CDR3 sequence is 14 residues long. After removal of 6 bases from V and 5 bases from J, the junction contained 7 bases not matched to a gene. CDR1 and CDR2 (germline): SNHLY, FYNNEI. As DNA, the CDR3 is TGTGCCAGCAGGGCCGGGACAGGGGTCGACGAGCAGTACTTC. Amino acid sequence: CASRAGTGVDEQYF. The variable domain in full, completed from reference TRBV2 and TRBJ2-7, reads EPEVTQTPSHQVTQMGQEVILRCVPISNHLYFYWYRQILGQKVEFLVSFYNNEISEKSEIFDDQFSVERPDGSNFTLKIRSTKLEDSAMYFCASRAGTGVDEQYFGPGTRLTVT.

The rearrangement joins TRBV6-6 to TRBJ2-3; D may correspond to TRBD1 or TRBD2 (6 bases each). Germline V gene sequence: CDR1 MNHNY, CDR2 SVGAGI (reference sequence). V was cut by 10 bases and J by 2 bases, with 13 bases left in between. The CDR3 covers 13 residues. CDR3: CATRRDTTDTQYF. The CDR3 coding sequence is TGTGCCACTAGGCGGGACACCACAGATACGCAGTATTTT.

J is TRBJ1-4 and V is TRBV10-3, with D possibly TRBD1 on 6 matching bases. Germline CDR1 ENHRY, CDR2 SYGVKD. This CDR3 contains 14 residues. V was pared by 4 bases and J by 5 bases, with 11 bases between. DNA of the CDR3: TGTGCCATCAGTGTGGGGGGCGGGAATGAAAAACTGTTTTTT. This codes for CAISVGGGNEKLFF.

This clone appeared once. This chain links TRBV27 with TRBJ1-5; 8 nucleotides align to TRBD1. CDR1 is MNHEY, CDR2 SMNVEV, per germline (reference sequence). There are 12 residues in the CDR3. V shed 8 bases and J 12 bases; nucleotides not matched to a gene: 9. The CDR3, as DNA: TGTGCCAGCGGGGACAGGAGGTCCTTCCAGCATTTT. Its translation is CASGDRRSFQHF.

The genes are TRBV9 and TRBJ1-1; D uncertain. This CDR3 spans 14 amino acids. The germline V gene encodes CDR1 SGDLS and CDR2 YYNGEE. The germline V and J ends were trimmed by 0 bases and 1 base, with 7 bases remaining between them. The CDR3 reads CASSVATGNTEAFF. As DNA, the CDR3 is TGTGCCAGCAGCGTAGCTACGGGGAACACTGAAGCTTTCTTT.

This CDR3 is CASSGDRLNEKLFF. In DNA form, the CDR3 reads TGTGCCAGCAGTGGGGACAGACTTAATGAAAAACTGTTTTTT. This chain uses TRBV28 with TRBJ1-4; 7 nucleotides line up with TRBD1. Trimming removed 5 bases from V and 4 bases from J; junction bases left unmatched: 4. Germline CDR1 reads MDHEN; CDR2 reads SYDVKM. The CDR3 consists of 14 residues.

V and J are TRBV4-3 and TRBJ2-3; D not resolved. This CDR3 region has 15 residues. V dropped 0 bases and J dropped 4 bases, with 11 bases sitting between them. The germline gives CDR1 LGHNA, CDR2 YSLEER. The CDR3 spells CASSQELAPSDTQYF. In DNA form, the CDR3 reads TGCGCCAGCAGCCAAGAACTGGCCCCCTCAGATACGCAGTATTTT.

Turning to this clone: The same CDR3 can be traced to other DNA sequences in this sample. The rearrangement links TRBV6-5 to TRBJ1-2; D is uncertain. CDR1 and CDR2 (germline): MNHEY, SVGAGI. The V and J ends lost 5 bases and 7 bases respectively, with 11 bases between them. This CDR3 has 12 amino acids. CDR3 DNA sequence: TGTGCCAGCAGTCCCGGACCCGGTGGCTACACCTTC. Protein: CASSPGPGGYTF.

The chain has TRBV18 and TRBJ2-2; perhaps TRBD2 as D (5 bases). The ends were cut back, 1 base at V and 4 bases at J, with 13 bases in the middle. The CDR3 is 16 residues long. CDR1 and CDR2 (germline): KGHSH, LQKENI. CDR3 nucleotides: TGTGCCAGCTCACCACAGGGTCCCGGGGTCACCGGGGAGCTGTTTTTT. This sequence encodes CASSPQGPGVTGELFF.

The chain recombines TRBV19 with TRBJ1-1, with a weak D call TRBD1 (6 bases). Germline CDR1 reads LNHDA; CDR2 reads SQIVND (reference sequence). Trimming pared 4 bases from V and 1 base from J, leaving 16 bases between. CDR3 length: 16 residues. CDR3: CASSTLTGIENTEAFF. CDR3 nucleotide sequence: TGTGCCAGTAGTACCCTAACAGGGATCGAGAACACTGAAGCTTTCTTT. Drawing the rest from reference TRBV19 and TRBJ1-1, the complete variable domain is DGGITQSPKYLFRKEGQNVTLSCEQNLNHDAMYWYRQDPGQGLRLIYYSQIVNDFQKGDIAEGYSVSREKKESFPLTVTSAQKNPTAFYLCASSTLTGIENTEAFFGQGTRLTVV.

The V and J genes are TRBV9 and TRBJ2-3; D might be TRBD2 (5 bases). Germline CDR1 and CDR2: SGDLS and YYNGEE. There are 15 residues in the CDR3. Trimming pared 0 bases from V and 0 bases from J, leaving 8 bases between. CDR3 amino acids: CASSVVGGSTDTQYF. CDR3 in DNA: TGTGCCAGCAGCGTAGTAGGCGGGAGCACAGATACGCAGTATTTT.

This clone has just one count. The CDR3 loop is CASSSYSGATGDTQYF. As DNA, the CDR3 is TGTGCCAGTAGTTCCTATAGCGGGGCCACAGGAGATACGCAGTATTTT. V is TRBV19 and J is TRBJ2-3; 8 bases match TRBD2. The V segment lost 5 bases and the J segment 5 bases; nucleotides outside the gene matches: 12. The germline gives CDR1 LNHDA, CDR2 SQIVND (reference sequence). The CDR3 sequence is 16 residues long.